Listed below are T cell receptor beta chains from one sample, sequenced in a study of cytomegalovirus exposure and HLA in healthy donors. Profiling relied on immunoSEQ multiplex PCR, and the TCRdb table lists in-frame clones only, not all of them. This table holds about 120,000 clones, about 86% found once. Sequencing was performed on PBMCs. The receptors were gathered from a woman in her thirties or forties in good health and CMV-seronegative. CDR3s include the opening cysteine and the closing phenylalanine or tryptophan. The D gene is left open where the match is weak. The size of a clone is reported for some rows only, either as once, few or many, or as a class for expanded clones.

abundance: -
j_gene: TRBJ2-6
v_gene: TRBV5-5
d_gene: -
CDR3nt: TGTGCCAGCAGCCCACGGGGGGGGACAGGGCCCTCTGGGGCCAACGTCCTGACTTTC
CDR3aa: CASSPRGGTGPSGANVLTF

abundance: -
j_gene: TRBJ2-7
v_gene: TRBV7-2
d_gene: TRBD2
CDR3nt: TGTGCCAGCAGCTTATTCCCAGGACTAGACTACGAGCAGTACTTC
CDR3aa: CASSLFPGLDYEQYF

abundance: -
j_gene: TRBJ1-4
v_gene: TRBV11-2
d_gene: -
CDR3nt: TGTGCCAGCAGCTCAATGGGGGGAACTAATGAAAAACTGTTTTTT
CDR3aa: CASSSMGGTNEKLFF

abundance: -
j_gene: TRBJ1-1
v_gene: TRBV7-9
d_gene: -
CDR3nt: TGTGCCAGCACCCCCTCACAGTTGAGGAACACTGAAGCTTTCTTT
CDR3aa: CASTPSQLRNTEAFF

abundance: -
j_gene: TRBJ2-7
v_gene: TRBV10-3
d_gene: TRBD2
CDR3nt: TGTGCCATCAGTGAGTCTCTCCAGCGGGGGGGCGTAAACGAGCAGTACTTC
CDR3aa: CAISESLQRGGVNEQYF

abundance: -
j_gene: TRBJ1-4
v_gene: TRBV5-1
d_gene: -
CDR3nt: TGCGCCAGCACGGGGGTGCCTAATGAAAAACTGTTTTTT
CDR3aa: CASTGVPNEKLFF

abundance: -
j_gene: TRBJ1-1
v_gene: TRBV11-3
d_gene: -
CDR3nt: TGTGCCAGCAGCTTAGCGCGAAACACTGAAGCTTTCTTT
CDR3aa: CASSLARNTEAFF

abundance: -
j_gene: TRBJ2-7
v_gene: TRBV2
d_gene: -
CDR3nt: TGTGCCAGCAGTGAAGGCGGAATCAGCCAACCCTACGAGCAGTACTTC
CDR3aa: CASSEGGISQPYEQYF

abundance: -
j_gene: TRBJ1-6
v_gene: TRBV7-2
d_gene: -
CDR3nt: TGTGCCAGCAGCTTAGGGGGCCCCTACTCACCCCTCCACTTT
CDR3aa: CASSLGGPYSPLHF

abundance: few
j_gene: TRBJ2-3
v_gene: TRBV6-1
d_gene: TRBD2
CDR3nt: TGTGCCAGCAGTGATCAAGCGGGGGCGGTGGGTACGCAGTATTTT
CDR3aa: CASSDQAGAVGTQYF

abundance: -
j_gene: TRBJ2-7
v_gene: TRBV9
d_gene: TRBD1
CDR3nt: TGTGCCAGCAGCGTATACGTGGGACAGGGGAGCGAGCAGTACTTC
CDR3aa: CASSVYVGQGSEQYF

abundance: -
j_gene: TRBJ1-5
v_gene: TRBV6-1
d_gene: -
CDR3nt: TGTGCCAGCACCGCCGGGACTTATAGCAATCAGCCCCAGCATTTT
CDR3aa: CASTAGTYSNQPQHF

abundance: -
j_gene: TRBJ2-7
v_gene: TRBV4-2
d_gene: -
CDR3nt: TGTGCCAGCAGCGGACAGCAATACGAGCAGTACTTC
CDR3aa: CASSGQQYEQYF

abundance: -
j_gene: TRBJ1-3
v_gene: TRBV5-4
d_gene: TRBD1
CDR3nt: TGTGCCAGCAGCCTGGGACAGGGGCCTGACTCTGGAAACACCATATATTTT
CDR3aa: CASSLGQGPDSGNTIYF

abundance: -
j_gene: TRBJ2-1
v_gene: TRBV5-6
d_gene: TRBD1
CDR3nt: TGTGCCAGCAGCTTGAAGCGACAGGGGGATACTGAGCAGTTCTTC
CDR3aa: CASSLKRQGDTEQFF

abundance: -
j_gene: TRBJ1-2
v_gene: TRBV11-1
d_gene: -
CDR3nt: TGTGCCAGCAGCTTATCCCAGGGCTTATTATTCTTC
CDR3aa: CASSLSQGLLFF

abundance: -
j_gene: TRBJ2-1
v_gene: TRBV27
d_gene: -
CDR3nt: TGTGCCAGCAGGTCCAGGGTGAGGAATGAGCAGTTCTTC
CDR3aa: CASRSRVRNEQFF

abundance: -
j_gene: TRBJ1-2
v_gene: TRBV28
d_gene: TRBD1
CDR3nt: TGTGCCAGCAGTTCCCAGGGGACAGGGGGAGGCTACACCTTC
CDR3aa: CASSSQGTGGGYTF

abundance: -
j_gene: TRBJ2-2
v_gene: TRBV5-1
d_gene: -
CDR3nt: TGCGCCAGCAGCTTTTTCAGTTCCTCGTCGAACACCGGGGAGCTGTTTTTT
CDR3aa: CASSFFSSSSNTGELFF

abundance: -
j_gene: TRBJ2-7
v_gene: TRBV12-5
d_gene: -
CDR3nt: TGTGCTAGTGGCTCCCGCGGGACAGATGCCTACGAGCAGTACTTC
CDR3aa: CASGSRGTDAYEQYF

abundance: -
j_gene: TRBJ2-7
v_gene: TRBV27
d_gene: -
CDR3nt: TGTGCCAGCAAGGTCCTCGGGGGCCGAGCGGGAAAATACGAGCAGTACTTC
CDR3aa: CASKVLGGRAGKYEQYF

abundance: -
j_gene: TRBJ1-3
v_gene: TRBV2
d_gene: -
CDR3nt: TGTGCCAGCAGACAAGGCAGGTTCTCTGGAAACACCATATATTTT
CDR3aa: CASRQGRFSGNTIYF

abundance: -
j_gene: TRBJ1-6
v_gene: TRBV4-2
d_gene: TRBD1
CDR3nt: TGTGCCAGCAGCCAAGGGGGGGACAGGGCTTCACCCCTCCACTTT
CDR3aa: CASSQGGDRASPLHF

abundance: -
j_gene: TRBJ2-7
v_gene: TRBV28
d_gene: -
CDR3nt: TGTGCCAGCAGTTTATACGGGGACATTTCCTACGAGCAGTACTTC
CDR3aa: CASSLYGDISYEQYF

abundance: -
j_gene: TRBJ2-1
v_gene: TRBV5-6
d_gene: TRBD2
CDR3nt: TGTGCCAGCAGCTTGGTGGCTAGCGGCCACAATGAGCAGTTCTTC
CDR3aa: CASSLVASGHNEQFF

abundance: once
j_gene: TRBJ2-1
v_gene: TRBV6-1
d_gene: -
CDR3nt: TGTGCCAGCAGTCCGCGGGGAGCGAACAATGAGCAGTTCTTC
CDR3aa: CASSPRGANNEQFF

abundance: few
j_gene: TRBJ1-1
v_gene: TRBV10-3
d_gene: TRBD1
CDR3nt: TGTGCCATCAGCACCGGGACAGGGGGCACTGAAGCTTTCTTT
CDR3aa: CAISTGTGGTEAFF

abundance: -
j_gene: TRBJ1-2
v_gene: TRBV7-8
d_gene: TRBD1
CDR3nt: TGTGCCAGCAGCCTTGCCGGGACAGGGGGCAGTGGGGTAGGTGGCTACACCTTC
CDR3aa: CASSLAGTGGSGVGGYTF

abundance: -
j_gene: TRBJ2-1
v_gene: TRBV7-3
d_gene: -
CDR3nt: TGTGCCAGCAGCGCAGACAGGCCACTTGAGCAGTTCTTC
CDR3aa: CASSADRPLEQFF

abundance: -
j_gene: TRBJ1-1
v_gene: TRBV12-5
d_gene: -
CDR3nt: TGTGCTAGTGGTTTGGCGGGCGGGGGCCGAAACACTGAAGCTTTCTTT
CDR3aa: CASGLAGGGRNTEAFF

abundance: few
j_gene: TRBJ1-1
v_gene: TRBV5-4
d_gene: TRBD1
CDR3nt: TGTGCCAGCAGCTCACAGGGGGCGAAGACTGAAGCTTTCTTT
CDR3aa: CASSSQGAKTEAFF

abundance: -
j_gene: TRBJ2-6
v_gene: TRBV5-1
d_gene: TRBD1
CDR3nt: TGCGCCAGCAGAAGTTGGGCGGACAGGGGGCCGAGTGGGGCCAACGTCCTGACTTTC
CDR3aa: CASRSWADRGPSGANVLTF

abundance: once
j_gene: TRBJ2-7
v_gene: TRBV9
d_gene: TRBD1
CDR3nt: TGTGCCAGCAGCGGATCGGGACAGTTTGGCGAGCAGTACTTC
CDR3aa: CASSGSGQFGEQYF

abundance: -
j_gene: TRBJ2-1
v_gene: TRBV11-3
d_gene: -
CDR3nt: TGTGCCAGCAGCGTAACAACCGGAGGTGGCTATGAGCAGTTCTTC
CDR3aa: CASSVTTGGGYEQFF

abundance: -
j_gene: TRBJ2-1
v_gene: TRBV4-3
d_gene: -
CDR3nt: TGCGCCAGCAGCCAAGATCGTCTACCTTACAATGAGCAGTTCTTC
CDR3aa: CASSQDRLPYNEQFF

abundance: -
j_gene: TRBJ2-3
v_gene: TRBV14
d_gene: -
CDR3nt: TGTGCCAGCAGCCAAGATCGTACAGATACGCAGTATTTT
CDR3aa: CASSQDRTDTQYF

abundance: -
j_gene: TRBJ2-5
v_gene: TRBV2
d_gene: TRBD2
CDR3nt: TGTGCCAGCAGTGAACCACTAGCGGGAGTTGAGACCCAGTACTTC
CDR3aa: CASSEPLAGVETQYF